The rows below give T cell receptor beta chains drawn from one sample of a study of T cells in localized non-small cell lung cancer. Method: immunoSEQ multiplex PCR; TCRdb's copy keeps in-frame clones and lacks some. The sample holds approximately 52,000 clones, approximately 80% seen once. Specimen: peripheral blood, collected before any cancer treatment. The receptors here all came from a man aged 35-75 years with stage I squamous cell lung carcinoma. CDR3s include the opening cysteine and the closing phenylalanine or tryptophan. Each record gives: J gene, D gene, clone size, CDR3 length, V gene, CDR3 DNA, CDR3 protein. D genes are given only for firm matches. The size field is filled for only some rows; it gives once, few, many or a size class.

>TRBJ2-5|-|-|14|TRBV7-8
TGTGCCAGCAGCTTAGGGCCAGGGCGAGAGACCCAGTACTTC
CASSLGPGRETQYF
>TRBJ1-2|-|-|12|TRBV28
TGTGCCAGCAGTTTATTCGGGGGGGGCTACACCTTC
CASSLFGGGYTF
>TRBJ1-5|TRBD1|once|14|TRBV5-4
TGTGCCAGCAGCTTACAGGGGTACAATCAGCCCCAGCATTTT
CASSLQGYNQPQHF
>TRBJ1-5|TRBD1|-|18|TRBV7-8
TGTGCCAGCAGCGACCGGGACAGGGCGACATATAGCAATCAGCCCCAGCATTTT
CASSDRDRATYSNQPQHF
>TRBJ2-3|TRBD1|-|13|TRBV5-1
TGCGCCAGCAGCTTCCGACAGGGGGATACGCAGTATTTT
CASSFRQGDTQYF
>TRBJ1-4|TRBD1|-|15|TRBV25-1
TGTGCCAGCAGTATTCAGACAGGGCCGAATGAAAAACTGTTTTTT
CASSIQTGPNEKLFF
>TRBJ1-4|-|-|14|TRBV5-1
TGCGCCAGCAGCAAGGACGGCCAAGATGAAAAACTGTTTTTT
CASSKDGQDEKLFF
>TRBJ1-5|TRBD1|-|15|TRBV6-6
TGTGCCAGCAGTTACGACAGGGTGGGCAATCAGCCCCAGCATTTT
CASSYDRVGNQPQHF
>TRBJ1-1|TRBD1|-|14|TRBV7-2
TGTGCCAGCAAATGGGGGACAGGTTTCTCTGAAGCTTTCTTT
CASKWGTGFSEAFF
>TRBJ1-3|-|-|17|TRBV14
TGTGCCAGCAGCCAAGTAGAAGACAGGACCTCTGGAAACACCATATATTTT
CASSQVEDRTSGNTIYF
>TRBJ2-5|-|once|11|TRBV28
TGTGCCAGCAGTTTGGGAGAGACCCAGTACTTC
CASSLGETQYF
>TRBJ2-4|TRBD1|-|15|TRBV11-2
TGTGCCAGCAGCCCCCGGACAGGAGAAAAAAACATTCAGTACTTC
CASSPRTGEKNIQYF
>TRBJ1-4|-|-|14|TRBV25-1
TGTGCCAGCAGTGATTCAGCAACTAATGAAAAACTGTTTTTT
CASSDSATNEKLFF
>TRBJ2-1|TRBD2|-|18|TRBV7-2
TGTGCCAGCAGCTTTACCCCCACTAGACTAGCGGGAGGGAATGAGCAGTTCTTC
CASSFTPTRLAGGNEQFF